This T cell receptor (beta chain) originates from a study of blood T cell repertoires in COVID-19. Overall study: COVID-19 samples collected from the United States, Italy and Spain covered acute and convalescent phases. From T cells, B-cell-depleted T cells, or PBMCs came the material, which was cDNA or gDNA.

Trimming removed 4 bases from V and 0 bases from J; junction bases left unmatched: 3. CDR3 size: 15 residues. Germline lookup yields CDR1 SGDLS and CDR2 YYNGEE. Original processing notes: Reference gene primer amplification yielded estimated nucleated cell counts. The method was immunoSEQ multiplex PCR; TCRdb's version includes in-frame clones alone and lacks a portion of them. That table is the source of V, J and clone size, and D and trimming were worked out from the DNA. The sample carries 75,000 to 100,000 clones, approximately 91% recorded once. The sequencing input was peripheral blood. The chain combines TRBV9 with TRBJ1-4; 7 nucleotides line up with TRBD1. This TCR was sampled from a man between 65 and 85 years old with acute or convalescent COVID-19. The CDR3: CASSSGQATNEKLFF. CDR3 DNA sequence: TGTGCCAGCAGCTCAGGACAGGCAACTAATGAAAAACTGTTTTTT.